These T cell receptor beta chains were read from a single sample in a study of T cell responses to AZD1222 COVID-19 vaccine. TCRdb's copy holds only in-frame clones and misses some; the assay was immunoSEQ multiplex PCR. This sample yields tens of thousands of clones, of which about 88% are seen a single time; 6.5% to 8.5% belongs to the top ten. The source material was peripheral blood, sampled 28 days after the second AZD1222 dose. These receptor sequences come from an adult who received the AZD1222 COVID-19 vaccine. CDR3s include the opening cysteine and the closing phenylalanine or tryptophan. The D gene is left open where the match is weak. A clone size is listed for some rows: how often the clone was seen (once, few, many), or a class if it is expanded.

TRBV2	TRBJ1-6	.	.	TGTGCCAGCAGGGCCGGTGAGTGGTCACCCCTCCACTTT	CASRAGEWSPLHF
TRBV5-1	TRBJ2-1	TRBD2	once	TGCGCCAGCAGCTTGGCCCCGGGAGGGAGCAATGAGCAGTTCTTC	CASSLAPGGSNEQFF
TRBV6-5	TRBJ1-5	TRBD1	.	TGTGCCAGCAGAGGGACAGGTTATAGCAATCAGCCCCAGCATTTT	CASRGTGYSNQPQHF
TRBV7-9	TRBJ2-6	TRBD1	.	TGTGCCAGCAGCGTGGGACAGGGATCATCTGGGGCCAACGTCCTGACTTTC	CASSVGQGSSGANVLTF
TRBV6-5	TRBJ1-3	.	.	TGTGCCAGCAGTTATCAGAGCTCTGGAAACACCATATATTTT	CASSYQSSGNTIYF
TRBV6-6	TRBJ2-7	.	.	TGTGCCAGCAGGTCTCTGGGGAGACTATACGAGCAGTACTTC	CASRSLGRLYEQYF
TRBV2	TRBJ1-1	.	.	TGTGCCAGCAGTGTAACGGAAGCTTTCTTT	CASSVTEAFF
TRBV28	TRBJ1-1	TRBD1	.	TGTGCCAGCAGCGGCCTGACAGGGGTAAAAACTGAAGCTTTCTTT	CASSGLTGVKTEAFF
TRBV9	TRBJ1-2	.	few	TGTGCCAGCAGCGTGGTATCTGGGCAGTTCGGCTACACCTTC	CASSVVSGQFGYTF
TRBV29-1	TRBJ1-1	.	.	TGCAGCGTTTCCGGGGGGAAAGGCACTGAAGCTTTCTTT	CSVSGGKGTEAFF
TRBV2	TRBJ1-1	.	.	TGTGCCAGCAGTGAACGGGTCCTAATGGGGGGCACTGAAGCTTTCTTT	CASSERVLMGGTEAFF
TRBV7-9	TRBJ2-2	.	.	TGTGCCAGCAGCCAAGTCCTCACCGGGGAGCTGTTTTTT	CASSQVLTGELFF
TRBV18	TRBJ1-5	TRBD1	.	TGTGCCAGCTCACCACGGGACAGGGGGCCTGATCAGCCCCAGCATTTT	CASSPRDRGPDQPQHF
TRBV7-3	TRBJ2-1	TRBD2	.	TGTGCCAGCAGCCCTAGAGGACTAGCGGGAGGGCAGGAGCAGTTCTTC	CASSPRGLAGGQEQFF
TRBV6-5	TRBJ1-5	.	.	TGTGCCAGCAGCCCGGACCCGAATCAGCCCCAGCATTTT	CASSPDPNQPQHF
TRBV2	TRBJ2-1	.	.	TGTGCCAGCAGTGAACGGGGCCGTGCGACCTACAATGAGCAGTTCTTC	CASSERGRATYNEQFF
TRBV6-1	TRBJ1-5	TRBD1	.	TGTGCCAGCAGTGAAGCGCGGGGAGGACAGGGGTGGAATCAGCCCCAGCATTTT	CASSEARGGQGWNQPQHF
TRBV18	TRBJ2-7	.	.	TGTGCCAGCTCACCAGATCTGACCTACGAGCAGTACTTC	CASSPDLTYEQYF
TRBV6-1	TRBJ1-5	.	.	TGTGCCAGCAGTGAGCATCAGCCCCAGCATTTT	CASSEHQPQHF
TRBV28	TRBJ2-3	.	.	TGTGCCAGCAGTGGGACCGGCCCTTCCGAACGGAGCGATACGCAGTATTTT	CASSGTGPSERSDTQYF
TRBV29-1	TRBJ2-7	.	.	TGCAGCGCCGCTCGGATAGGCTCCTACGAGCAGTACTTC	CSAARIGSYEQYF
TRBV18	TRBJ2-3	.	.	TGTGCCAGCTCCCCTACCAGGGATACGCAGTATTTT	CASSPTRDTQYF
TRBV7-2	TRBJ1-2	.	.	TGTGCCAGCAGCTTTGGACGGATCTATGGCTACACCTTC	CASSFGRIYGYTF
TRBV11-2	TRBJ2-1	TRBD2	.	TGTGCCAGCAGCCGGTCCGGGACTAGCGGATACAATGAGCAGTTCTTC	CASSRSGTSGYNEQFF
TRBV6-5	TRBJ2-5	.	.	TGTGCCAGCAGTTTGAGGATGTTCCTGGCGGAGACCCAGTACTTC	CASSLRMFLAETQYF
TRBV27	TRBJ2-6	.	.	TGTGCCAGCAGCGGCCAGGGTACTGGGGCCAACGTCCTGACTTTC	CASSGQGTGANVLTF
TRBV24-1	TRBJ2-1	TRBD2	.	TGTGCCACCAGTGATCTGACCCTAGCGGGGAGTGAGAATGAGCAGTTCTTC	CATSDLTLAGSENEQFF
TRBV2	TRBJ1-2	.	.	TGTGCCAGCACGCTTTCCTATGGCTACACCTTC	CASTLSYGYTF
TRBV30	TRBJ1-2	.	.	TGTGCCTGGAGTGTACTGGGCAACTATGGCTACACCTTC	CAWSVLGNYGYTF
TRBV29-1	TRBJ1-1	.	.	TGCAGCTCTACAAGGTCAGGGGCTGAAGCTTTCTTT	CSSTRSGAEAFF
TRBV2	TRBJ1-6	.	.	TGTGCCAGCAGTGGGGTGTCAGGTGGATCACCCCTCCACTTT	CASSGVSGGSPLHF
TRBV10-3	TRBJ1-5	.	few	TGTGCCATCAGTCCCGGACGGAGCAATCAGCCCCAGCATTTT	CAISPGRSNQPQHF
TRBV5-1	TRBJ1-2	.	.	TGCGCCAGCAGCCCGGAACAGGGCGGCTATGGCTACACCTTC	CASSPEQGGYGYTF
TRBV4-2	TRBJ2-2	.	.	TGTGCCAGCAGCCAGGGCGCGGGGTACGCTACCGGGGAGCTGTTTTTT	CASSQGAGYATGELFF
TRBV7-8	TRBJ2-5	.	.	TGTGCCAGCTGTCCCGGTGGCGGGTGGTGGGAGACCCAGTACTTC	CASCPGGGWWETQYF
TRBV2	TRBJ1-6	.	.	TGTGCCAGCAGTGAGACAGTGGGGCCCCTCCACTTT	CASSETVGPLHF
TRBV10-3	TRBJ2-2	.	.	TGTGCCATCAGTGGCGGGGGACAAGCGGATACCGGGGAGCTGTTTTTT	CAISGGGQADTGELFF
TRBV2	TRBJ1-3	TRBD1	.	TGTGCCAGCAGGAGACAGGGGGCTACTGGAAACACCATATATTTT	CASRRQGATGNTIYF
TRBV25-1	TRBJ2-1	TRBD2	.	TGTGCCAGCAGTGAACCCCCCGGTCGGGGGGATAATGAGCAGTTCTTC	CASSEPPGRGDNEQFF
TRBV5-6	TRBJ2-2	.	once	TGTGCCAGCAGCGGGCTGGACAGTCAGAACACCGGGGAGCTGTTTTTT	CASSGLDSQNTGELFF
TRBV6-5	TRBJ2-7	.	.	TGTGCCAGCACCCGCGGGGACGGGGGTGGGGAGCAGTACTTC	CASTRGDGGGEQYF
TRBV6-5	TRBJ2-3	.	.	TGTGCCAGCAGTTACTCGATAGGGGGAACAGATACGCAGTATTTT	CASSYSIGGTDTQYF
TRBV19	TRBJ2-5	.	.	TGTGCCAGTAGTAGGACAGCGTACCAAGAGACCCAGTACTTC	CASSRTAYQETQYF
TRBV5-1	TRBJ1-2	.	.	TGCGCCAGCAGCTTGGAAACAGCCACTAATGGCTACACCTTC	CASSLETATNGYTF
TRBV18	TRBJ1-4	.	once	TGTGCCAGCTCACCCGCGGGGGAGGAGGAAAAACTGTTTTTT	CASSPAGEEEKLFF
TRBV9	TRBJ2-7	.	.	TGTGCCAGCAGCGCCCCTCCCGCCGGGAGCCCCGACGAGCAGTACTTC	CASSAPPAGSPDEQYF
TRBV5-4	TRBJ2-3	.	.	TGTGCCAGCAGCTTGGACAGGTTTGCAGATACGCAGTATTTT	CASSLDRFADTQYF
TRBV7-9	TRBJ1-6	TRBD1	.	TGTGCCAGCAGCTCAACAGGGGAGCGGGATTCACCCCTCCACTTT	CASSSTGERDSPLHF
TRBV7-2	TRBJ1-6	.	once	TGTGCCAGCAGCCCTTGGCCCAGCTCCTATAATTCACCCCTCCACTTT	CASSPWPSSYNSPLHF
TRBV29-1	TRBJ2-5	TRBD2	.	TGCAGCGTTCGGGGGACTACCCAAGAGACCCAGTACTTC	CSVRGTTQETQYF
TRBV27	TRBJ1-5	.	.	TGTGCCAGCAGTGTTCTCAGGGGCCCGGGGAGCAATCAGCCCCAGCATTTT	CASSVLRGPGSNQPQHF
TRBV2	TRBJ2-4	.	.	TGTGCCAGCACGCCGCGGGTCTTGAAAAACATTCAGTACTTC	CASTPRVLKNIQYF